The 4 T cell receptor beta chains below were found in one sample sequenced in a study of shared clonotypes between healthy human individuals. Repertoires were generated with immunoSEQ multiplex PCR, while TCRdb's copy carries only in-frame clones and drops some. The sample yields about 1,500,000 clones, roughly 95% seen once. The sample comprised naive CD4+ T cells sorted from blood. Noted subset: CD45RA+ positively selected. These receptors originate from a young man in good health.

The chain joins TRBV7-9 to TRBJ2-1; D tentatively reads TRBD1 or TRBD2 (5 bases each). Per the germline V gene, CDR1 is SEHNR and CDR2 is FQNEAQ (reference sequence). The length of the CDR3 is 15 residues. Trimming shortened V by 4 bases and J by 14 bases, and 24 bases separated the two germline ends. CDR3 DNA sequence: TGTGCCAGCAGCTCCCAGGGAGATGTGCCTAAAAAAGAGTTCTTC. Translating gives CASSSQGDVPKKEFF. Variable domain in full (rest from reference TRBV7-9 and TRBJ2-1): DTGVSQNPRHKITKRGQNVTFRCDPISEHNRLYWYRQTLGQGPEFLTYFQNEAQLEKSRLLSDRFSAERPKGSFSTLEIQRTEQGDSAMYLCASSSQGDVPKKEFFGPGTRLTVL.

The chain has TRBV7-3 and TRBJ2-6, with a tentative D call TRBD2 (5 bases). This CDR3 spans 14 amino acids. The V and J ends lost 4 bases and 1 base respectively, with 5 bases between them. The germline V gene has CDR1 SGHTA and CDR2 FQGTGA. The CDR3 loop reads CASSSGSGANVLTF. In DNA form, the CDR3 reads TGTGCCAGCAGCTCGGGGTCTGGGGCCAACGTCCTGACTTTC.

This sequence joins TRBV4-2 and TRBJ1-5, with D uncertain. This CDR3 spans 13 amino acids. Germline V gene data show CDR1 as LGHNA and CDR2 as YNFKEQ. Between the trimmed V and J ends, which lost 0 bases and 8 bases, there was a span of 8 bases. The CDR3, as DNA: TGTGCCAGCAGCCAAGATCTGAAAGAGCCCCAGCATTTT. As protein: CASSQDLKEPQHF.

The chain recombines TRBV5-1 with TRBJ2-7; 12 bases line up with TRBD1. Per germline, CDR1 SGHRS and CDR2 YFSETQ. The trim removed 4 bases at V and 2 bases at J, leaving 10 bases unmatched. This CDR3 is built from 17 residues. The CDR3 protein is CASSIRDRGPEAYEQYF. For the CDR3, the DNA is TGCGCCAGCAGCATCCGGGACAGGGGGCCGGAAGCCTACGAGCAGTACTTC.